The 9 T cell receptor beta chains below all came from one sample that was sequenced in a study of T cell responses to AZD1222 COVID-19 vaccine. Generated by immunoSEQ multiplex PCR, the TCRdb table keeps only in-frame clones and is missing some. The table records approximately 84,000 clones, roughly 90% of them present only once. Here the sequenced sample was peripheral blood, taken on day 0 of AZD1222 vaccination. The receptors shown here come from an adult in good health.

J is TRBJ1-1 and V is TRBV30; no clear D gene. Germline V gene lookup returns CDR1 GTSNPN and CDR2 SVGIG (reference sequence). The length of the CDR3 is 13 residues. Between the trimmed V and J ends, which lost 5 bases and 3 bases, there was a span of 13 bases. CDR3 residues: CAWSPTKYTEAFF. DNA of the CDR3: TGTGCCTGGTCCCCAACAAAATACACTGAAGCTTTCTTT.

This chain joins TRBV5-5 and TRBJ1-5; TRBD1 is a possible D gene (6 bases). Germline V lookup: CDR1 SGHKS, CDR2 YYEKEE (reference sequence). V lost 0 bases to trimming and J lost 7 bases, with 11 bases between them. This CDR3 region has 14 residues. CDR3 DNA: TGTGCCAGCAGCTTGGAATCAGGGGAACAGCCCCAGCATTTT. This codes for CASSLESGEQPQHF.

The chain carries TRBV5-4 and TRBJ1-2; D ambiguous. The ends were cut back, 5 bases at V and 2 bases at J, with 16 bases in the middle. Germline values: CDR1 SGHNT, CDR2 YYREEE (reference sequence). This CDR3 is 15 amino acids long. The CDR3 DNA is TGTGCCAGCAGTTCTACTGCCCAGGACAACTATGGCTACACCTTC. This sequence encodes CASSSTAQDNYGYTF.

The gene calls are TRBV11-2 and TRBJ1-1; D is perhaps TRBD1 (5 bases). V was pared by 2 bases and J by 0 bases, with 19 bases between. The CDR3 consists of 18 residues. Germline loops: CDR1 SGHAT, CDR2 FQNNGV. Here the CDR3 reads CASSLSFRTRGMNTEAFF. The CDR3 DNA reads TGTGCCAGCAGCTTATCTTTCAGGACACGGGGGATGAACACTGAAGCTTTCTTT.

This rearrangement joins TRBV5-8 to TRBJ1-5; 8 bases are shared with TRBD1. The J segment lost 3 bases and the V segment lost 2 bases, leaving 10 bases of the junction unmatched. Germline CDR1 is SGHTS and CDR2 is YDEGEE. The CDR3 spans 17 residues. In DNA, the CDR3 is TGTGCCAGCAGCTTTCTGGCAGGGGGCGCGAACAATCAGCCCCAGCATTTT. The encoded protein is CASSFLAGGANNQPQHF.

The chain uses TRBV27 and TRBJ2-1, with D perhaps TRBD1 (5 bases). Trimming left V 6 bases short and J 5 bases short, with 11 bases between. CDR1 is MNHEY and CDR2 is SMNVEV in the germline V gene (reference sequence). CDR3 size: 13 residues. The CDR3 nucleotides read TGTGCCAGCAGGAGACAGATTAACAATGAGCAGTTCTTC. Protein sequence: CASRRQINNEQFF.

The chain employs TRBV6-1 and TRBJ1-5; D gene ambiguous. V lost 1 base and J 0 bases, leaving 4 bases between the germline ends. Looked up from germline, CDR1 is MNHNS and CDR2 is SASEGT. The CDR3 spans 14 residues. The CDR3 loop is CASSEGNSNQPQHF. DNA for the CDR3: TGTGCCAGCAGTGAAGGTAATAGCAATCAGCCCCAGCATTTT.

V usage is TRBV29-1 and J usage is TRBJ2-1, with 8 bases that match TRBD2. Germline V lookup: CDR1 SQVTM, CDR2 ANQGSEA. V lost 6 bases and J lost 5; bases outside the gene matches: 6. The CDR3 covers 13 residues. The CDR3 loop reads CSVTGLGNNEQFF. DNA for the CDR3: TGCAGCGTGACGGGACTAGGGAACAATGAGCAGTTCTTC.

The V and J genes are TRBV30 and TRBJ1-4; 8 bases agree with TRBD1. CDR1 and CDR2 from the germline V gene are GTSNPN and SVGIG (reference sequence). The CDR3 totals 14 residues. V trimming: 5 bases; J trimming: 8 bases; junction bases outside the gene matches: 10. For the CDR3, the DNA is TGTGCCTGGTCGACAGGGGCCTCTTGGGAAAAACTGTTTTTT. This sequence encodes CAWSTGASWEKLFF.